These 13 T cell receptor beta chains were sequenced from one sample in a study of blood T cells in healthy people across ages. With a J-beta primer mix and a sample-barcoded 5' primer, a second PCR ran roughly 7 to 11 cycles. From the 5' RACE reads, TCRdb called clonotypes with MiXCR, one entry per CDR3 protein. This sample carries some 760,000 distinct CDR3 sequences, roughly 25% of them seen once, and the ten largest clones take roughly 9%. These data also featured in a second study, about T cells of mothers and their children.

Specimen: blood. The receptors derive from a boy younger than 18 in good health.

This clonotype was seen a few times. The CDR3: CASRGQVTYEQYF. The CDR3 DNA is TGTGCCAGCAGGGGACAGGTTACCTACGAGCAGTACTTC. V is TRBV25-1 and J is TRBJ2-7, with TRBD1 matching over 8 bases. V lost 6 bases, J lost 2 bases, and 3 bases stayed unmatched. This CDR3 comprises 13 residues. Germline CDR1 is MGHDK and CDR2 is SYGVNS.

This clonotype was recorded only once. This rearrangement joins TRBV14 to TRBJ1-1; D may be TRBD1 (5 bases). The V end was cut by 6 bases, the J end by 9 bases, with 17 bases between. The CDR3 has 13 amino acids. Germline V gene lookup returns CDR1 SGHDN and CDR2 FVKESK. CDR3 sequence reads: CASSPGFRGQAFF. The DNA of the CDR3 is TGTGCCAGCAGTCCCGGGTTCCGGGGACAAGCTTTCTTT. Variable domain in full (rest from reference TRBV14 and TRBJ1-1): EAGVTQFPSHSVIEKGQTVTLRCDPISGHDNLYWYRRVMGKEIKFLLHFVKESKQDESGMPNNRFLAERTGGTYSTLKVQPAELEDSGVYFCASSPGFRGQAFFGQGTRLTVV.

The chain links TRBV19 to TRBJ2-6; no definite D call. Per germline, CDR1 LNHDA and CDR2 SQIVND (reference sequence). This CDR3 spans 14 amino acids. The germline V and J ends were trimmed by 6 bases and 3 bases, with 9 bases remaining between them. CDR3: CASSFPGGANVLTF. In DNA form, the CDR3 reads TGTGCCAGTAGCTTCCCCGGTGGGGCCAACGTCCTGACTTTC. Variable domain in full (rest from reference TRBV19 and TRBJ2-6): DGGITQSPKYLFRKEGQNVTLSCEQNLNHDAMYWYRQDPGQGLRLIYYSQIVNDFQKGDIAEGYSVSREKKESFPLTVTSAQKNPTAFYLCASSFPGGANVLTFGAGSRLTVL.

DNA for the CDR3: TGTGCCAGCAGCTTAGACTCCGCGAACACCGGGGAGCTGTTTTTT. This sequence encodes CASSLDSANTGELFF. The V and J genes are TRBV7-9 and TRBJ2-2; D call uncertain. The CDR3 sequence is 15 residues long. Germline CDR1 reads SEHNR; CDR2 reads FQNEAQ (reference sequence). Trimming left V 1 base short and J 0 bases short, with 6 bases between.

The V gene is TRBV29-1, the J gene TRBJ2-5; D remains unclear. The J call may be faulty, since TRBJ2-7 better matches the DNA end. The CDR3 loop spans 12 amino acids. CDR1 and CDR2 (germline): SQVTM, ANQGSEA. CDR3 sequence reads: CSVFDLGSEQYF. In DNA, the CDR3 is TGCAGCGTTTTCGACCTTGGCTCCGAGCAGTACTTC.

The chain recombines TRBV11-3 with TRBJ2-7; 9 nucleotides line up with TRBD1. This CDR3 is 14 amino acids long. Germline V CDR1 and CDR2: SGHNT, YENEEA. The ends lost 2 bases at V and 5 bases at J; junction bases unmatched: 4. The CDR3 reads CASSLIQGANEQYF. DNA for the CDR3: TGTGCCAGCAGCTTAATACAGGGGGCAAACGAGCAGTACTTC.

A remark on this clonotype: A read error may account for a junction end that differs from germline. This chain uses TRBV6-5 with TRBJ2-3, with D possibly being TRBD2 (5 bases). Germline loops: CDR1 MNHEY, CDR2 SVGAGI. The CDR3 is 13 residues long. CDR3 in DNA: TGTGCCAGCAGTTTCCTAGCAGGAGATGCGCAGTATTTT. Protein: CASSFLAGDAQYF.

This clonotype was seen a few times. The chain is built from TRBV6-6 and TRBJ1-2, with 12 bases that match TRBD1. V dropped 6 bases and J dropped 6; count of bases not matched to a gene: 2. This CDR3 has 13 amino acids. Germline CDR1 is MNHNY and CDR2 is SVGAGI (reference sequence). DNA for the CDR3: TGTGCCAGCAGGGGACAGGGGGCGGATGGCTACACCTTC. Translating gives CASRGQGADGYTF.

This clonotype has just a few counts. The chain recombines TRBV28 with TRBJ2-7, with 7 bases lining up with TRBD1. CDR1 is MDHEN, CDR2 SYDVKM, per germline. The CDR3 is made up of 15 amino acids. The junction had 16 bases not matched to a gene; V was cut back by 2 bases and J by 12 bases. CDR3 bases: TGTGCCAGCAGTTTAAGAGGACCCGGGACAGCGAGGCCGTACTTC. Residues: CASSLRGPGTARPYF.

The table lists this clonotype with many counts. V is TRBV10-1 and J is TRBJ2-5; a weak D match, TRBD2 (5 bases). With 0 bases removed from V and 7 bases from J, the gap between germline ends came to 12 bases. Looked up from germline, CDR1 is WNHNN and CDR2 is SYGVQD (reference sequence). This CDR3 has 14 residues. CDR3 region: CASSESRVEGTQYF. In DNA, the CDR3 is TGCGCCAGCAGTGAGTCAAGAGTAGAGGGGACCCAGTACTTC.

The chain is built from TRBV21-1 and TRBJ2-3; the table's D call of TRBD1 was not tested on the DNA. TRBV21-1 is deemed a pseudogene. The CDR3 spans 16 residues. This CDR3 is CASSKAHRQGAHTQYF. The CDR3 nucleotides read TGTGCCAGCAGCAAAGCGCACCGACAGGGGGCACATACGCAGTATTTT.

V gene TRBV27 combines with J gene TRBJ2-1; D remains unclear. Per the germline V gene, CDR1 is MNHEY and CDR2 is SMNVEV (reference sequence). This CDR3 has 14 amino acids. Trimming left V 3 bases short and J 8 bases short, with 14 bases between. The CDR3 DNA sequence: TGTGCCAGCAGTTTCTCCCACCGAAACGATGAGCAGTTCTTC. It yields the protein CASSFSHRNDEQFF.

The rearrangement uses TRBV12-3 or TRBV12-4 and TRBJ2-1; D possibly corresponds to TRBD2 (6 bases). The V and J ends lost 8 bases and 4 bases respectively, with 18 bases between them. This CDR3 has 15 amino acids. The CDR3 loop reads CASRLAEGMYNEQFF. The CDR3 DNA sequence: TGTGCCAGCCGATTAGCGGAGGGAATGTACAATGAGCAGTTCTTC.